The 26 T cell receptor beta chains given below trace back to one sample, sequenced in a study of T cell changes during pregnancy in multiple sclerosis. Assay used: immunoSEQ multiplex PCR; TCRdb lists only in-frame clones, some missing. This table holds about 43,000 clones, almost 90% found once. The sample here was peripheral blood, taken in the second trimester of pregnancy. The receptors were gathered from a female donor in good health, enrolled as a control in a pregnancy study.

The chain carries TRBV10-3 and TRBJ1-1; D gene unclear. Trimming cost V 0 bases and J 1 base, with 6 bases left between them. The V gene's germline CDR1 is ENHRY and CDR2 SYGVKD. The CDR3 contains 14 residues. CDR3 residues: CAISESARNTEAFF. For the CDR3, the DNA is TGTGCCATCAGTGAGTCCGCCAGGAACACTGAAGCTTTCTTT.

The gene calls are TRBV28 and TRBJ1-3, with 8 bases lining up with TRBD1. The CDR3 extends over 15 amino acids. The V segment lost 1 base and the J segment 4 bases; nucleotides outside the gene matches: 3. CDR1 and CDR2 from the germline V gene are MDHEN and SYDVKM. CDR3 loop: CASSLSGGGGNTIYF. In DNA form, the CDR3 reads TGTGCCAGCAGTTTATCAGGGGGCGGAGGAAACACCATATATTTT. Using reference TRBV28 and TRBJ1-3 for the parts outside the CDR3, the full variable domain is DVKVTQSSRYLVKRTGEKVFLECVQDMDHENMFWYRQDPGLGLRLIYFSYDVKMKEKGDIPEGYSVSREKKERFSLILESASTNQTSMYLCASSLSGGGGNTIYFGEGSWLTVV.

The V gene is TRBV19, the J gene TRBJ2-1; 9 nucleotides match TRBD2. Germline loops: CDR1 LNHDA, CDR2 SQIVND (reference sequence). This CDR3 is built from 16 residues. V lost 2 bases to trimming and J lost 4 bases; unmatched junction nucleotides: 6. The CDR3 loop reads CASSIMTSGGYNEQFF. The CDR3 coding sequence is TGTGCCAGTAGTATAATGACTAGCGGAGGGTACAATGAGCAGTTCTTC.

This clone has just one count. The CDR3 loop is CASSFEGIYGYTF. CDR3 DNA sequence: TGCGCCAGCAGCTTTGAGGGAATCTATGGCTACACCTTC. The chain combines TRBV5-1 with TRBJ1-2; D is unclear. The CDR3 runs 13 residues. Trimming left V 2 bases short and J 4 bases short, with 9 bases between. CDR1 and CDR2 from the germline V gene are SGHRS and YFSETQ.

V gene TRBV30 combines with J gene TRBJ1-1, with D possibly matching TRBD1 (5 bases). Germline V gene lookup returns CDR1 GTSNPN and CDR2 SVGIG (reference sequence). Trimming stripped 0 bases from V and 4 bases from J, with 9 bases between. This CDR3 region has 13 residues. CDR3 sequence (DNA): TGTGCCTGGAGTGTAGGGCAGGGCACTGAAGCTTTCTTT. This sequence encodes CAWSVGQGTEAFF.

The J gene is TRBJ2-5, the V gene TRBV10-3; 10 nucleotides line up with TRBD2. Per germline, CDR1 ENHRY and CDR2 SYGVKD. The junction had 17 bases not matched to a gene; V was cut back by 10 bases and J by 0 bases. This CDR3 has 18 residues. The CDR3 sequence: CATAGGLAGASYQETQYF. The CDR3 coding sequence is TGTGCCACCGCCGGGGGGCTAGCGGGAGCCTCGTACCAAGAGACCCAGTACTTC.

The chain has TRBV6-6 and TRBJ2-7; 7 bases agree with TRBD1. The germline V gene encodes CDR1 MNHNY and CDR2 SVGAGI (reference sequence). The CDR3 covers 14 residues. V lost 9 bases to trimming and J lost 4 bases; unmatched junction nucleotides: 12. CDR3 DNA sequence: TGTGCCAGTCTCGGGACAGATCAAGATTACGAGCAGTACTTC. Its protein is CASLGTDQDYEQYF.

This clone appeared once. The chain couples TRBV6-5 to TRBJ1-2; D might be TRBD1 (6 bases). Germline loops: CDR1 MNHEY, CDR2 SVGAGI. V shed 0 bases and J shed 4 bases, with 12 bases lying between them. This CDR3 is 15 amino acids long. CDR3 amino acids: CASSYSTQQGYGYTF. CDR3 coding DNA: TGTGCCAGCAGTTACTCGACACAACAGGGCTATGGCTACACCTTC.

The gene calls are TRBV25-1 and TRBJ1-2; D uncertain. The CDR3 consists of 14 residues. V shed 6 bases and J shed 8 bases, with 19 bases lying between them. CDR1 is MGHDK, CDR2 SYGVNS, per germline. CDR3 DNA: TGTGCCAGCAGGAGCGGAGTTTTCTATGGAGGCTACACCTTC. It specifies CASRSGVFYGGYTF.

The V gene is TRBV29-1, the J gene TRBJ1-2; 8 positions agree with TRBD1. This CDR3 is built from 12 residues. V was clipped by 7 bases and J by 7 bases; unmatched bases: 8. Germline assignment: CDR1 SQVTM and CDR2 ANQGSEA. The CDR3 sequence: CSAGQGEGGYTF. CDR3 DNA: TGCAGCGCTGGACAGGGAGAAGGTGGCTACACCTTC.

V and J are TRBV30 and TRBJ1-1; D gene uncertain. The CDR3 runs to 13 residues. Trimming stripped 5 bases from V and 2 bases from J, with 12 bases between. Germline CDR1 and CDR2: GTSNPN and SVGIG (reference sequence). The CDR3 sequence: CAWSVGPNTEAFF. The CDR3 DNA sequence: TGTGCCTGGTCGGTGGGCCCAAACACTGAAGCTTTCTTT.

The chain uses TRBV29-1 and TRBJ2-1, with D unclear. V dropped 2 bases and J dropped 6 bases, with 8 bases sitting between them. Germline values: CDR1 SQVTM, CDR2 ANQGSEA. This CDR3 spans 12 amino acids. The CDR3 region has the DNA TGCAGCGTTGAACTCCTCGGCAATGAGCAGTTCTTC. Encoded protein: CSVELLGNEQFF.

The chain joins TRBV9 to TRBJ2-7, with 7 bases lining up with TRBD1. This CDR3 comprises 13 residues. V shed 0 bases and J 6 bases; nucleotides not matched to a gene: 3. Germline CDR1 reads SGDLS; CDR2 reads YYNGEE. The CDR3 sequence: CASSVGTGAEQYF. CDR3 bases: TGTGCCAGCAGCGTAGGTACAGGGGCCGAGCAGTACTTC.

The genes are TRBV19 and TRBJ2-1; D is perhaps TRBD1 (5 bases). The V end lost 3 bases, the J end lost 4 bases, and 13 bases lay between the germline ends. The CDR3 extends over 15 amino acids. From germline, CDR1 is LNHDA and CDR2 SQIVND (reference sequence). CDR3 in DNA: TGTGCCAGTAGTATTGCAGGGTCCCCTTACAATGAGCAGTTCTTC. Its protein product is CASSIAGSPYNEQFF. Full variable domain (remainder filled in from reference TRBV19 and TRBJ2-1): DGGITQSPKYLFRKEGQNVTLSCEQNLNHDAMYWYRQDPGQGLRLIYYSQIVNDFQKGDIAEGYSVSREKKESFPLTVTSAQKNPTAFYLCASSIAGSPYNEQFFGPGTRLTVL.

V gene TRBV5-4 combines with J gene TRBJ1-2, with TRBD1 as a possible D gene (5 bases). Trimming pared 4 bases from V and 4 bases from J, leaving 17 bases between. There are 15 residues in the CDR3. Germline CDR1 SGHNT, CDR2 YYREEE (reference sequence). CDR3 sequence (DNA): TGTGCCAGCAGCCCCCGGCAGGGCCAGCTCTATGGCTACACCTTC. Translation: CASSPRQGQLYGYTF.

The rearrangement links TRBV4-1 to TRBJ2-7, with D possibly being TRBD2 (6 bases). Germline V CDR1 and CDR2: MGHRA, YSYEKL. The CDR3 has 19 amino acids. V was cut by 0 bases and J by 0 bases, with 21 bases left in between. Written as DNA, the CDR3 is TGCGCCAGCAGCCAAGATTTGGCTAGCGCCAATCCACTCTCCTACGAGCAGTACTTC. This translates into CASSQDLASANPLSYEQYF.

The chain is built from TRBV19 and TRBJ1-4; no reliable D call. The CDR3 runs to 12 residues. CDR1 is LNHDA, CDR2 SQIVND, per germline (reference sequence). V gave up 5 bases and J gave up 7 bases, with 8 bases separating them. The CDR3 loop reads CASSRVAEKLFF. The CDR3 coding sequence is TGTGCCAGTAGTCGGGTTGCTGAAAAACTGTTTTTT.

The V and J genes are TRBV14 and TRBJ2-1; 8 bases are a match to TRBD2. The V segment lost 0 bases and the J segment 9 bases; nucleotides outside the gene matches: 4. Germline V CDR1 and CDR2: SGHDN, FVKESK. The CDR3 runs 14 residues. This CDR3 is CASSQDRLAGEQFF. The CDR3 DNA reads TGTGCCAGCAGCCAAGATAGGCTAGCGGGTGAGCAGTTCTTC.

The rearrangement joins TRBV18 to TRBJ1-2, with TRBD1 identical over 11 bases. CDR1 KGHSH and CDR2 LQKENI come from the germline V gene. The CDR3 is 15 amino acids. The junction had 2 bases not matched to a gene; V was cut back by 3 bases and J by 2 bases. DNA of the CDR3: TGTGCCAGCTCACCTGGACAGGGGGCAAACTATGGCTACACCTTC. It codes for CASSPGQGANYGYTF.

This clone was seen once. The V gene is TRBV5-1, the J gene TRBJ1-1; D is undetermined. The germline V gene has CDR1 SGHRS and CDR2 YFSETQ. This CDR3 is built from 14 residues. With 1 base removed from V and 0 bases from J, the gap between germline ends came to 7 bases. CDR3 in DNA: TGCGCCAGCAGCTTGATGGGCTTGAACACTGAAGCTTTCTTT. This gives the protein CASSLMGLNTEAFF.

The rearrangement joins TRBV28 to TRBJ2-3; 7 nucleotides align to TRBD1. Germline CDR1 is MDHEN and CDR2 is SYDVKM. Germline trimming cut 4 bases from V and 1 base from J; bases unmatched to any gene: 11. The CDR3 covers 17 residues. The DNA of the CDR3 is TGTGCCAGCAGTTCCGCGACAGGGTTGTTGGGCACAGATACGCAGTATTTT. It is translated as CASSSATGLLGTDTQYF.

This clone was seen only once. This rearrangement joins TRBV7-2 to TRBJ2-1, with D possibly matching TRBD2 (6 bases). Looked up from germline, CDR1 is SGHTA and CDR2 is FQGNSA. This CDR3 contains 16 residues. V was shortened by 3 bases and J by 0 bases, with 12 bases between the two germline ends. In nucleotides, the CDR3 is TGTGCCAGCAGCTTGGCGGGGAGCAGCTCCTACAATGAGCAGTTCTTC. Its protein product is CASSLAGSSSYNEQFF.

V and J are TRBV2 and TRBJ2-5; 9 bases align to TRBD1. The CDR3 is made up of 19 amino acids. Germline trimming cut 6 bases from V and 3 bases from J; bases unmatched to any gene: 20. CDR1 and CDR2 (germline): SNHLY, FYNNEI. The CDR3 protein is CASRHAGTGLSERKETQYF. In nucleotides, the CDR3 is TGTGCCAGCAGGCATGCCGGGACAGGGCTTTCTGAGAGAAAAGAGACCCAGTACTTC.

The chain joins TRBV30 to TRBJ2-2, with no clear D. Trimming cost V 0 bases and J 3 bases, with 14 bases left between them. The germline V gene has CDR1 GTSNPN and CDR2 SVGIG (reference sequence). The length of the CDR3 is 16 residues. The chain's CDR3 is CAWSVLGFGDTGELFF. The DNA for the CDR3 is TGTGCCTGGAGTGTACTCGGGTTTGGTGACACCGGGGAGCTGTTTTTT.

The chain employs TRBV29-1 and TRBJ1-1, with 7 bases that match TRBD1. V trimming: 6 bases; J trimming: 0 bases; junction bases outside the gene matches: 1. The CDR3 is 12 residues long. CDR1 is SQVTM, CDR2 ANQGSEA, per germline. The CDR3 region has the DNA TGCAGCGTCCAGGGGGTGAACACTGAAGCTTTCTTT. It translates to CSVQGVNTEAFF.

The chain links TRBV2 to TRBJ2-7; D is uncertain. The CDR3 is 12 residues long. The ends were cut back, 4 bases at V and 5 bases at J, with 9 bases in the middle. CDR1 and CDR2 from the germline V gene are SNHLY and FYNNEI. In DNA, the CDR3 is TGTGCCAGCAGTGGCGGTACGAACGAGCAGTACTTC. It is translated as CASSGGTNEQYF.